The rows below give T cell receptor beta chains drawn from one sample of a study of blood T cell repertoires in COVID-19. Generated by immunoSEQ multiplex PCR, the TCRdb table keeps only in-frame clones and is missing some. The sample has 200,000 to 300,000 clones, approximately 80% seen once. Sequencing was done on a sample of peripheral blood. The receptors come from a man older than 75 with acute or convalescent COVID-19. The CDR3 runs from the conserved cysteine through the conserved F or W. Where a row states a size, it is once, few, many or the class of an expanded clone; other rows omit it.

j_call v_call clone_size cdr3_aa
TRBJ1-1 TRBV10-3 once CAISESGTANTEAFF
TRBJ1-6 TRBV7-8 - CASSLDSGSGSYNSPLHF
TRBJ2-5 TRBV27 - CASSLYFRGGQETQYF
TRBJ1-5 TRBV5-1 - CASSQGGGANQPQHF
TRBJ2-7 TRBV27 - CASFRTGGSYEQYF
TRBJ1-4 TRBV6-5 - CASRSLLISNEKLFF
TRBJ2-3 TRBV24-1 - CATGPNRDRLSDTQYF
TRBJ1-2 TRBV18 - CASSPMAGDRSGYTF
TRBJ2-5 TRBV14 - CASSQGLGETQYF
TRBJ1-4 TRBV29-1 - CSVIFRRGTNEKLFF
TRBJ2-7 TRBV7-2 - CASSQQPGLAYEQYF
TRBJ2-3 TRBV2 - CASSPTGGGDTQYF
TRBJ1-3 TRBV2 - CASSRDISGNTIYF
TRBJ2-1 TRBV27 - CASRGTSGGYNEQFF
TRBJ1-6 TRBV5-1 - CASSGGQQGSSPLHF
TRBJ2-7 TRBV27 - CASSQRGDRGWYEQYF
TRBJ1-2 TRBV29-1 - CSVEDPFGGDPYGYTF
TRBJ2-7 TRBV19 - CASSDGGRGEQYF
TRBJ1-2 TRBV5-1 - CASSLAGYYGYTF
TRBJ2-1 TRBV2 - CASSGTSGSANEQFF
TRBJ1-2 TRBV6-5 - CASSKGQPYGYTF
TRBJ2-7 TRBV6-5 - CATVKRGVLYEQYF
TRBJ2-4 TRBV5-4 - CASSWQGAGKNIQYF
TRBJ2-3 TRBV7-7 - CASSLGPEVTDTQYF
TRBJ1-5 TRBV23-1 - CASSQSPPLRLNQPQHF
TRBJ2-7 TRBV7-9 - CASSRTGVISYEQYF
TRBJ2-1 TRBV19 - CASSMVGSGYHNEQFF
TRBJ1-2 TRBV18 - CASSPTGDHYGYTF
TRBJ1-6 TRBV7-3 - CASSLYGGQGGNSPLHF
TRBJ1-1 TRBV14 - CASSQRGHSRGNTEAFF
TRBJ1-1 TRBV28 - CASSFPAAGNTEAFF
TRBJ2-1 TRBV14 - CASSQGGLGGHEQFF
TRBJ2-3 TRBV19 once CASRPYRTGGTQYF
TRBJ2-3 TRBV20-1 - CSASKGSDTQYF
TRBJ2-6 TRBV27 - CASRERPFGDSGANVLTF
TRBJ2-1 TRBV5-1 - CASSLVSGRVEQFF
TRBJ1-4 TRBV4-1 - CASSQGQGEREKLFF
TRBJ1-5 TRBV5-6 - CASSLQGASFNQPQHF
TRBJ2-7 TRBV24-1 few CATSDRDRGREQYF
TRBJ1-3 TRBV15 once CATSRGKGAGNTIYF